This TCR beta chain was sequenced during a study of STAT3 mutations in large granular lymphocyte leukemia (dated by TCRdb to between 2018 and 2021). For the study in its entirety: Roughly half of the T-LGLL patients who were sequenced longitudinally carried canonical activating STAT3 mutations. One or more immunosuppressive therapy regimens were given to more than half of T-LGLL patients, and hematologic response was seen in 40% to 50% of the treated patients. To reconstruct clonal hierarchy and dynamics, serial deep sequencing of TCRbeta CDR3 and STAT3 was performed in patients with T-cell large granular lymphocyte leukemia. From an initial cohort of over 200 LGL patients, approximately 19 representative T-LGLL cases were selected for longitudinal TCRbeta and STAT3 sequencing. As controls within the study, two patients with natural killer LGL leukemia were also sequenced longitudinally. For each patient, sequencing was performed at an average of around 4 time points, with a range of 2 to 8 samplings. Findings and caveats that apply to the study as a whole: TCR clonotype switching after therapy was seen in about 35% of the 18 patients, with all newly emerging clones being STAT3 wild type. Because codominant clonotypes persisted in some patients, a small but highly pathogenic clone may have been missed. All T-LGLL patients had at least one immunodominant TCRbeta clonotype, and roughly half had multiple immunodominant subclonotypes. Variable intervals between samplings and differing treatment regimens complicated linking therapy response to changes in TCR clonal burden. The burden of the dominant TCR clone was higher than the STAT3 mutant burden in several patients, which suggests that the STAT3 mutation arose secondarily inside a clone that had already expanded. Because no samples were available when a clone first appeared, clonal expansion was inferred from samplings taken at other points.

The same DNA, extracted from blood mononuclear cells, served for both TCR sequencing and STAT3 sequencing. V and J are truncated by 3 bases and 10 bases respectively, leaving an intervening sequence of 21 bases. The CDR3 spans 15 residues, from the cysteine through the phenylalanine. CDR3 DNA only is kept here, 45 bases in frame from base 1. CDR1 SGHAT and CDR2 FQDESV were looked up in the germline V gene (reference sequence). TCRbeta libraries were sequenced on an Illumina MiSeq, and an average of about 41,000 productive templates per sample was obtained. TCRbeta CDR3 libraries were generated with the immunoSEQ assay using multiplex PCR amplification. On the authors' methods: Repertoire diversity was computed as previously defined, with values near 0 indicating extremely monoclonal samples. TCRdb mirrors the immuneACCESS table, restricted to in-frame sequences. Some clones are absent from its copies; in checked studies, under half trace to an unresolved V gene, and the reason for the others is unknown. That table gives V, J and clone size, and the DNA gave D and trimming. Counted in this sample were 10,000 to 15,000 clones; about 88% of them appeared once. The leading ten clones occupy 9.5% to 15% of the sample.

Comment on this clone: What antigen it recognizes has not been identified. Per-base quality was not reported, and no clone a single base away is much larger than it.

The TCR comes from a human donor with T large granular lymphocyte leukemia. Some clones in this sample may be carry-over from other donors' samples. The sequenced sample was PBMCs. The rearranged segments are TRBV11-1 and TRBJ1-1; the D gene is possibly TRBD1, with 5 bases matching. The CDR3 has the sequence CASSFNRLNPGGAFF. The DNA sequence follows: TGTGCCAGCAGCTTTAACAGGCTAAACCCCGGGGGAGCTTTCTTT.